The rows below give T cell receptor beta chains drawn from one sample of a study of OX40 agonist ivuxolimab in advanced cancers. Here immunoSEQ multiplex PCR was the method, and the copy in TCRdb shows in-frame clones only, minus some. The repertoire consists of 85,000 or so clones, with approximately 83% occurring once and the leading ten covering under 2%. The sequences come from CD4+ or CD8+ T cells sorted from blood, collected in a trial of the OX40 agonist ivuxolimab. These receptors all stem from an adult with an advanced solid tumor such as melanoma, head and neck, liver or kidney cancer. Each CDR3 is given with its conserved first and last residue. Each record gives: V gene, D gene, clone size, J gene, CDR3 protein, CDR3 DNA. The D gene is left open where the match is weak. Clone size, where shown, is once, few, many, or a class for clones that have expanded.

>TRBV5-5|.|.|TRBJ2-7
CASSLGAAGIYEQYF
TGTGCCAGCAGCTTGGGGGCGGCCGGAATTTACGAGCAGTACTTC
>TRBV19|TRBD1|.|TRBJ2-7
CASSMAAGTGNTYEQYF
TGTGCCAGTAGTATGGCCGCCGGGACAGGGAATACCTACGAGCAGTACTTC
>TRBV9|.|few|TRBJ2-3
CASSSFGLQADTQYF
TGTGCCAGCAGTAGTTTCGGCCTACAAGCAGATACGCAGTATTTT
>TRBV5-4|.|.|TRBJ2-3
CASSQKDTQYF
TGTGCCAGCAGCCAAAAAGATACGCAGTATTTT
>TRBV6-5|TRBD1|few|TRBJ2-2
CASGYRGSTGELFF
TGTGCCAGCGGATACAGGGGTTCCACCGGGGAGCTGTTTTTT
>TRBV4-3|.|.|TRBJ2-7
CASSQDIQAAYEQYF
TGCGCCAGCAGCCAAGATATCCAGGCCGCCTACGAGCAGTACTTC
>TRBV5-4|.|.|TRBJ2-5
CASSSAILSVGETQYF
TGTGCCAGCAGCTCGGCCATTTTGTCGGTGGGGGAGACCCAGTACTTC
>TRBV2|.|.|TRBJ2-3
CASSLGRTDTQYF
TGTGCCAGCAGCCTGGGCCGGACAGATACGCAGTATTTT
>TRBV5-1|TRBD1|few|TRBJ2-1
CASSLGQLTYNEQFF
TGCGCCAGCAGCCTGGGACAGCTGACCTACAATGAGCAGTTCTTC
>TRBV6-1|.|.|TRBJ2-2
CASSRDPGDGELFF
TGTGCCAGCAGCCGGGATCCAGGGGATGGGGAGCTGTTTTTT
>TRBV10-2|.|.|TRBJ1-1
CATRSNTEAFF
TGCGCCACACGCTCGAACACTGAAGCTTTCTTT
>TRBV30|TRBD2|.|TRBJ2-5
CAWSRTSGAETQYF
TGTGCCTGGTCCCGGACTAGCGGGGCCGAGACCCAGTACTTC
>TRBV19|TRBD1|.|TRBJ1-2
CASTPVPGQGTYGYTF
TGTGCCAGTACCCCCGTACCGGGACAGGGCACCTATGGCTACACCTTC
>TRBV7-2|TRBD1|.|TRBJ1-2
CASSLGPDRALGGYTF
TGTGCCAGCAGCTTAGGCCCGGACAGGGCACTAGGTGGCTACACCTTC
>TRBV2|.|.|TRBJ1-4
CASSVRGGGATNEKLFF
TGTGCCAGCAGTGTAAGAGGAGGGGGAGCAACTAATGAAAAACTGTTTTTT
>TRBV4-3|TRBD1|.|TRBJ1-1
CASSRGQGLSTEAFF
TGCGCCAGCAGCCGGGGACAGGGCTTGAGCACTGAAGCTTTCTTT
>TRBV11-2|.|.|TRBJ2-1
CASSANRVISSYNEQFF
TGTGCCAGCAGCGCGAACAGGGTGATTAGCTCCTACAATGAGCAGTTCTTC